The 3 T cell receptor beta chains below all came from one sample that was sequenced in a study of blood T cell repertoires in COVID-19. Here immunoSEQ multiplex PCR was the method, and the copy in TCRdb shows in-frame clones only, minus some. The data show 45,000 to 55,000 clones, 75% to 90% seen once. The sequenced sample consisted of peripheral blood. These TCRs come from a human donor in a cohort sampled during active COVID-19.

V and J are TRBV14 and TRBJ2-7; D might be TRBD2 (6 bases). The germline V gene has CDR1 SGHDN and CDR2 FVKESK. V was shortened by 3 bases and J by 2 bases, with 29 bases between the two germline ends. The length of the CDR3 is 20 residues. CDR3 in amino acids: CASSQVHGSVGTYRAYEQYF. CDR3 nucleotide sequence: TGTGCCAGCAGCCAGGTACACGGTTCCGTTGGGACTTACCGAGCCTACGAGCAGTACTTC.

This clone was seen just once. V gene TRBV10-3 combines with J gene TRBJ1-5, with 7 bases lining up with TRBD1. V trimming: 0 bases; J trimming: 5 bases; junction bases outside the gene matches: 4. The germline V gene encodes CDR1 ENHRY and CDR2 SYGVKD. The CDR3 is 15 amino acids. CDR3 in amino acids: CAISESSTGYQPQHF. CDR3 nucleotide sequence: TGTGCCATCAGTGAGTCATCGACAGGGTATCAGCCCCAGCATTTT.

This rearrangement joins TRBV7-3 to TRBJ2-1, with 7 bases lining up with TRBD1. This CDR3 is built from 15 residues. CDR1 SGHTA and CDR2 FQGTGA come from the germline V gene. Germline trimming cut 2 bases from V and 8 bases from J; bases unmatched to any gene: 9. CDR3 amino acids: CASSLGDSPSDEQFF. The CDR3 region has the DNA TGTGCCAGCAGCTTAGGGGACAGCCCCTCAGATGAGCAGTTCTTC.